The 20 T cell receptor beta chains presented below share a single source sample, sequenced in a study of blood T cell repertoires in COVID-19. The protocol was immunoSEQ multiplex PCR, while the TCRdb copy is restricted to in-frame clones and leaves out a portion. The sample has 170,000 or so clones; around 86% are singletons. The source material was peripheral blood. These receptors were collected from a man between 45 and 60 years old with active or convalescent COVID-19.

J is TRBJ1-1 and V is TRBV6-5; D is unresolved. V shed 5 bases and J shed 4 bases, with 17 bases lying between them. The CDR3 spans 15 residues. The germline gives CDR1 MNHEY, CDR2 SVGAGI. The CDR3 DNA reads TGTGCCAGCAGTCCGCCGGAAAGGCCAGGCACTGAAGCTTTCTTT. Protein: CASSPPERPGTEAFF.

This rearrangement joins TRBV29-1 to TRBJ1-1, with 8 bases lining up with TRBD1. The junction had 8 bases not matched to a gene; V was cut back by 6 bases and J by 5 bases. CDR1 is SQVTM, CDR2 ANQGSEA, per germline. The CDR3 totals 13 residues. The CDR3 is CSVDGQGLTEAFF. The CDR3 bases are TGCAGCGTGGACGGACAGGGTTTAACTGAAGCTTTCTTT.

This clone was observed a single time. The gene calls are TRBV5-6 and TRBJ1-1, with D tentatively TRBD1 (5 bases). V lost 2 bases and J lost 11, with 10 bases in between. Germline V gives CDR1 SGHDT, CDR2 YYEEEE. The CDR3 covers 11 residues. The DNA of the CDR3 is TGTGCCAGCAGCTTAACAGGCTCGGCTTTCTTT. It codes for CASSLTGSAFF. Drawing the rest from reference TRBV5-6 and TRBJ1-1, the complete variable domain is DAGVTQSPTHLIKTRGQQVTLRCSPKSGHDTVSWYQQALGQGPQFIFQYYEEEERQRGNFPDRFSGHQFPNYSSELNVNALLLGDSALYLCASSLTGSAFFGQGTRLTVV.

J is TRBJ2-7 and V is TRBV29-1; 11 nucleotides align to TRBD2. The CDR3 consists of 14 residues. CDR1 is SQVTM and CDR2 is ANQGSEA in the germline V gene. Unmatched junction bases numbered 5, after V lost 6 bases and J lost 1 base. The DNA for the CDR3 is TGCAGCGTCCCTAGCGGGGGGAATTCCTACGAGCAGTACTTC. It translates to CSVPSGGNSYEQYF.

The gene calls are TRBV7-9 and TRBJ2-7; 12 positions match TRBD2. The ends lost 6 bases at V and 2 bases at J; junction bases unmatched: 11. This CDR3 comprises 17 residues. The germline gives CDR1 SEHNR, CDR2 FQNEAQ (reference sequence). The CDR3 region is CASSERLAGAQTYEQYF. CDR3 DNA: TGTGCCAGCAGTGAGAGACTAGCGGGAGCCCAAACCTACGAGCAGTACTTC.

This clone was found a few times. This chain uses TRBV12-5 with TRBJ2-1, with D hard to call. CDR3 length: 17 amino acids. V was cut by 4 bases and J by 0 bases, with 16 bases left in between. Germline CDR1 reads LGHNT; CDR2 reads FRNRAP. CDR3 region: CASGSSIQASSYNEQFF. DNA of the CDR3: TGTGCTAGTGGTTCCTCCATTCAGGCGAGCTCCTACAATGAGCAGTTCTTC.

This chain uses TRBV15 with TRBJ2-7, with D perhaps matching TRBD2 (6 bases). Germline V CDR1 and CDR2: LNHNV, YYDKDF (reference sequence). Trimming left V 0 bases short and J 6 bases short, with 9 bases between. The CDR3 has 13 residues. This CDR3 reads CATSRDPGSEQYF. DNA for the CDR3: TGTGCCACCAGCAGAGATCCCGGGAGCGAGCAGTACTTC.

The V and J genes are TRBV5-1 and TRBJ2-7; 9 nucleotides match TRBD2. CDR1 is SGHRS, CDR2 YFSETQ, per germline. Losses at the gene ends were 4 bases for V and 3 bases for J; bases not matched to a gene: 5. This CDR3 spans 14 amino acids. The CDR3 DNA reads TGCGCCAGCAGCCCGGGACTAGCCCTCTACGAGCAGTACTTC. Residues: CASSPGLALYEQYF.

A few counts support this clone. The gene calls are TRBV11-2 and TRBJ2-3; 7 bases are a match to TRBD1. Germline V gene data show CDR1 as SGHAT and CDR2 as FQNNGV. The V and J ends lost 5 bases and 6 bases, in that order; junction bases with no gene match: 14. CDR3 length: 16 residues. The CDR3 loop reads CASSHRDRVPVDTQYF. CDR3 in DNA: TGTGCCAGCAGCCACCGTGACAGGGTTCCCGTGGATACGCAGTATTTT.

The chain combines TRBV6-5 with TRBJ2-7; possibly TRBD2 for D (5 bases). The length of the CDR3 is 14 residues. Germline V lookup: CDR1 MNHEY, CDR2 SVGAGI. The ends were cut back, 7 bases at V and 0 bases at J, with 13 bases in the middle. CDR3 sequence (DNA): TGTGCCAGCAAAGGGAGTTATAGCTCCTACGAGCAGTACTTC. It translates to CASKGSYSSYEQYF.

The rearrangement links TRBV28 to TRBJ2-7, with D tentatively TRBD1 (5 bases). Germline V CDR1 and CDR2: MDHEN, SYDVKM. The CDR3 extends over 14 amino acids. Trimming took 5 bases from V and 2 from J, leaving 13 bases between them. CDR3: CASSDRRDTYEQYF. DNA for the CDR3: TGTGCCAGCAGTGACCGCAGGGATACCTACGAGCAGTACTTC.

This chain connects TRBV28 to TRBJ1-2; D is unclear. V lost 6 bases, J lost 5 bases, and 13 bases lay in between. CDR3 length: 13 residues. Germline-derived CDR1 and CDR2 are MDHEN and SYDVKM. This CDR3 is CASRAPGVYGYTF. CDR3 sequence (DNA): TGTGCCAGCAGGGCCCCGGGAGTATATGGCTACACCTTC.

The rearrangement uses TRBV7-3 and TRBJ1-1; the D is unclear. V lost 8 bases to trimming and J lost 0 bases, with 10 bases between them. CDR3 length equals 13 residues. Germline CDR1 is SGHTA and CDR2 is FQGTGA. The CDR3 DNA reads TGTGCCAGCGCGGATTTCATGAACACTGAAGCTTTCTTT. It translates to CASADFMNTEAFF.

This clone was seen a single time. The chain couples TRBV6-6 to TRBJ2-7; 8 bases map to TRBD1. The CDR3 runs to 13 residues. Germline CDR1 and CDR2: MNHNY and SVGAGI (reference sequence). Trimming removed 5 bases from V and 6 bases from J; junction bases left unmatched: 6. The CDR3 DNA follows: TGTGCCAGCAGTATCGGGACAGGCCGCGAGCAGTACTTC. Its translation: CASSIGTGREQYF.

V and J are TRBV5-4 and TRBJ2-3, with TRBD2 as a possible D gene (6 bases). Trimming left V 2 bases short and J 4 bases short, with 11 bases between. In germline, CDR1 is SGHNT, CDR2 YYREEE (reference sequence). CDR3 length: 14 residues. In DNA, the CDR3 is TGTGCCAGCAGCTTACTGGGAGGCTCAGATACGCAGTATTTT. Protein sequence: CASSLLGGSDTQYF. Complete variable domain (other parts from reference TRBV5-4 and TRBJ2-3): ETGVTQSPTHLIKTRGQQVTLRCSSQSGHNTVSWYQQALGQGPQFIFQYYREEENGRGNFPPRFSGLQFPNYSSELNVNALELDDSALYLCASSLLGGSDTQYFGPGTRLTVL.

This clone was found once. The chain uses TRBV4-2 and TRBJ1-2, with unresolved D. V lost 6 bases to trimming and J lost 2 bases, with 16 bases between them. CDR1 and CDR2 from the germline V gene are LGHNA and YNFKEQ. CDR3 size: 15 residues. CDR3 sequence reads: CASRAAILENYGYTF. As DNA, the CDR3 is TGTGCCAGCAGGGCGGCGATCTTAGAAAACTATGGCTACACCTTC.

The rearrangement uses TRBV3-1 (or the pseudogene TRBV3-2) and TRBJ1-3; D uncertain. Germline V gene sequence: CDR1 LGHDT, CDR2 YNNKEL (reference sequence). V dropped 4 bases and J dropped 3 bases, with 10 bases sitting between them. This CDR3 region has 14 residues. The CDR3 spells CASSPRYYGNTIYF. The CDR3 DNA reads TGTGCCAGCAGCCCCCGGTACTATGGAAACACCATATATTTT.

J is TRBJ1-1 and V is TRBV7-9; tentatively, D is TRBD1 (6 bases). V lost 5 bases and J 2 bases, leaving 15 bases between the germline ends. The CDR3 loop spans 15 amino acids. The germline CDR1 and CDR2 sequences are SEHNR and FQNEAQ (reference sequence). The CDR3 coding sequence is TGTGCCAGCAGCGTAGGCACAGGGAGAAACACTGAAGCTTTCTTT. It encodes CASSVGTGRNTEAFF.

This clone has just a few counts. The chain uses TRBV5-1 and TRBJ2-5; 12 nucleotides align to TRBD1. Germline trimming cut 4 bases from V and 2 bases from J; bases unmatched to any gene: 6. The germline V gene encodes CDR1 SGHRS and CDR2 YFSETQ. There are 16 residues in the CDR3. The CDR3 sequence: CASSGGTGGYQETQYF. The DNA for the CDR3 is TGCGCCAGCAGCGGGGGGACAGGGGGCTATCAAGAGACCCAGTACTTC.

This chain links TRBV19 with TRBJ1-2; the match to TRBD1 covers 8 bases. Trimming cost V 5 bases and J 6 bases; bases outside gene matches: 8. CDR3 length: 14 amino acids. CDR1 LNHDA and CDR2 SQIVND come from the germline V gene (reference sequence). The CDR3, as DNA: TGTGCCAGTAGTCGGGCAGGGGGCAATCATGGCTACACCTTC. Its translation: CASSRAGGNHGYTF.